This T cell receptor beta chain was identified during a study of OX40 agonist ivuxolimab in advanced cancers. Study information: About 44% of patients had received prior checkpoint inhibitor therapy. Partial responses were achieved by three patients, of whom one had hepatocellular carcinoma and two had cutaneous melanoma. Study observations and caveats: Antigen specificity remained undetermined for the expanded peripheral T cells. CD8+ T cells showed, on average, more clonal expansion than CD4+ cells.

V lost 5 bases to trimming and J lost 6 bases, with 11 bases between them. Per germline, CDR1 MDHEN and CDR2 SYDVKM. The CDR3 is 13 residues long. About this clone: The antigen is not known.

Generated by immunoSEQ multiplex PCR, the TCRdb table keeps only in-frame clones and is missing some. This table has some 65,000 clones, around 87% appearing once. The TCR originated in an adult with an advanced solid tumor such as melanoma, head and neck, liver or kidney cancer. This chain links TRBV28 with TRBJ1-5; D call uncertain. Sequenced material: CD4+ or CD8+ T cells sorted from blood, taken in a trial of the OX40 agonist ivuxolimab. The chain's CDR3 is CASSPLVRQPQHF. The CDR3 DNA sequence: TGTGCCAGCAGTCCCTTAGTTCGTCAGCCCCAGCATTTT.